This passage covers 3 T cell receptor beta chains from one sample sequenced in a study of cytomegalovirus exposure and HLA in healthy donors. It was with 60 Vbeta and 13 Jbeta primers that the PCR ran. Here immunoSEQ multiplex PCR was the method, and the copy in TCRdb shows in-frame clones only, minus some. There are approximately 110,000 clones in the sample, with 0.59% held by the top ten. Sequenced sample: PBMCs. The receptors here all came from a middle-aged man in good health and CMV-seronegative.

This chain connects TRBV5-6 to TRBJ2-1; TRBD2 matches 12 bases. Trimming cost V 1 base and J 9 bases; bases outside gene matches: 11. Germline assignment: CDR1 SGHDT and CDR2 YYEEEE. The CDR3 is 17 amino acids. The CDR3 region is CASSLSLAGGRLGEQFF. CDR3 DNA: TGTGCCAGCAGCTTGTCCCTAGCGGGAGGGAGACTCGGTGAGCAGTTCTTC.

The V gene is TRBV6-5, the J gene TRBJ2-1; TRBD2 might be the D (6 bases). CDR3 length equals 11 residues. V lost 8 bases and J lost 4, with 6 bases in between. Germline V gives CDR1 MNHEY, CDR2 SVGAGI. DNA of the CDR3: TGTGCCAGCGGAGGGTACAATGAGCAGTTCTTC. The encoded protein is CASGGYNEQFF.

For this clone: Other DNA sequences in the same sample also yield this CDR3. This chain uses TRBV5-1 with TRBJ1-1; D unclear. The CDR3 sequence is 13 residues long. The ends were cut back, 1 base at V and 1 base at J, with 5 bases in the middle. In germline, CDR1 is SGHRS, CDR2 YFSETQ. The CDR3 bases are TGCGCCAGCAGCTTGACCGGGAACACTGAAGCTTTCTTT. This codes for CASSLTGNTEAFF.